One and the same sample provided the 13 T cell receptor beta chains below, sequenced in a study of T cells in Graves' hyperthyroidism and ophthalmopathy. RNA transcripts served as the template for amplifying TCR beta CDR3 regions. Using the HTBI primer set, a first-round RT-PCR was run on the TCR CDR3. TCRdb redid the calling of the multiplex PCR reads with MiXCR, one entry per CDR3 protein. The sample contains around 300,000 distinct CDR3 sequences, roughly 13% of which appear only once. Sequenced material: blood. The receptors originated from a woman aged 40-49 years with Graves' hyperthyroidism.

This chain uses TRBV4-1 with TRBJ1-2, with D unclear. The germline V gene encodes CDR1 MGHRA and CDR2 YSYEKL. The V end lost 4 bases, the J end lost 4 bases, and 16 bases lay between the germline ends. The CDR3 has 15 residues. CDR3 in DNA: TGCGCCAGCAGCCGCGAGTTGGCAGAGGCCTATGGCTACACCTTC. Encoded protein: CASSRELAEAYGYTF.

This clonotype was observed many times. The chain joins TRBV7-9 to TRBJ2-1; 8 nucleotides align to TRBD2. This CDR3 contains 16 residues. The trim removed 2 bases at V and 1 base at J, leaving 4 bases unmatched. Germline V gene sequence: CDR1 SEHNR, CDR2 FQNEAQ (reference sequence). CDR3 in amino acids: CASSLYGRGSYNEQFF. DNA for the CDR3: TGTGCCAGCAGCTTATACGGGAGGGGGTCCTACAATGAGCAGTTCTTC.

In this sample, this clonotype turned up many times. V and J are TRBV13 and TRBJ2-1, with unresolved D. V was shortened by 4 bases and J by 8 bases, with 24 bases between the two germline ends. The V gene's germline CDR1 is PRHDT and CDR2 FYEKMQ (reference sequence). The CDR3 has 17 amino acids. CDR3 coding DNA: TGTGCCAGCAGCTCAAGGCCGGGCAGGTCCAGTTTCGATGAGCAGTTCTTC. It is translated as CASSSRPGRSSFDEQFF.

Note on this clonotype: A much larger clonotype is one base distant, so this may be a read error. The chain is built from TRBV3-1 and TRBJ2-2, with a tentative D call TRBD2 (6 bases). V was cut by 3 bases and J by 7 bases, with 6 bases left in between. CDR1 and CDR2 (germline): LGHDT, YNNKEL (reference sequence). The CDR3 runs 12 residues. CDR3 in DNA: TGTGCCAGCAGCCAGGGGGGCGGGGAGCTGTTTTTT. Its protein product is CASSQGGGELFF.

V usage is TRBV19 and J usage is TRBJ2-7; no definite D call. CDR1 LNHDA and CDR2 SQIVND come from the germline V gene (reference sequence). The CDR3 covers 16 residues. The V end lost 3 bases, the J end lost 3 bases, and 18 bases lay between the germline ends. The CDR3 spells CASSMGGSERYYEQYF. In nucleotides, the CDR3 is TGTGCCAGTAGTATGGGTGGCAGCGAAAGGTACTACGAGCAGTACTTC.

This clonotype has at least ten counts. This sequence joins TRBV2 and TRBJ2-5; no definite D call. Trimming shortened V by 2 bases and J by 3 bases, and 7 bases separated the two germline ends. This CDR3 spans 13 amino acids. Germline-derived CDR1 and CDR2 are SNHLY and FYNNEI. For the CDR3, the DNA is TGTGCCAGCAGTGAATACAGAGAAGAGACCCAGTACTTC. Protein sequence: CASSEYREETQYF. Full variable domain (remainder filled in from reference TRBV2 and TRBJ2-5): EPEVTQTPSHQVTQMGQEVILRCVPISNHLYFYWYRQILGQKVEFLVSFYNNEISEKSEIFDDQFSVERPDGSNFTLKIRSTKLEDSAMYFCASSEYREETQYFGPGTRLLVL.

This clonotype was seen ten or more times. CDR3 residues: CATSRDRDEKLFF. CDR3 in DNA: TGTGCCACCTCGCGGGACAGAGATGAAAAACTGTTTTTT. The chain has TRBV6-1 and TRBJ1-4, with TRBD1 matching 7 bases. CDR1 is MNHNS, CDR2 SASEGT, per germline. Losses at the gene ends were 10 bases for V and 6 bases for J; bases not matched to a gene: 8. The CDR3 loop spans 13 amino acids.

The table lists this clonotype with many counts. J is TRBJ1-4 and V is TRBV28; no definite D call. This CDR3 is built from 15 residues. Per germline, CDR1 MDHEN and CDR2 SYDVKM. V shed 4 bases and J shed 3 bases, with 12 bases lying between them. The CDR3 spells CASSSIVAANEKLFF. The DNA for the CDR3 is TGTGCCAGCAGTTCTATTGTTGCGGCTAATGAAAAACTGTTTTTT. The whole variable domain, filled in from reference TRBV28 and TRBJ1-4, reads DVKVTQSSRYLVKRTGEKVFLECVQDMDHENMFWYRQDPGLGLRLIYFSYDVKMKEKGDIPEGYSVSREKKERFSLILESASTNQTSMYLCASSSIVAANEKLFFGSGTQLSVL.

The chain is built from TRBV9 and TRBJ1-3, with a tentative D call TRBD1 (5 bases). Germline CDR1 SGDLS, CDR2 YYNGEE. Between the trimmed V and J ends, which lost 2 bases and 2 bases, there was a span of 8 bases. CDR3 length: 14 amino acids. CDR3 sequence: CASSVGQTGNTIYF. CDR3 nucleotides: TGTGCCAGCAGCGTGGGGCAAACTGGAAACACCATATATTTT.

This clonotype showed up just a few times. The chain couples TRBV7-9 to TRBJ2-1; unclear D gene. Germline V gene sequence: CDR1 SEHNR, CDR2 FQNEAQ (reference sequence). CDR3 length equals 13 residues. V was shortened by 0 bases and J by 8 bases, with 8 bases between the two germline ends. This chain's CDR3 is CASSLAALDEQFF. The CDR3 DNA sequence: TGTGCCAGCAGCTTAGCGGCACTTGATGAGCAGTTCTTC. Combining the CDR3 with reference TRBV7-9 and TRBJ2-1 gives the whole variable domain DTGVSQNPRHKITKRGQNVTFRCDPISEHNRLYWYRQTLGQGPEFLTYFQNEAQLEKSRLLSDRFSAERPKGSFSTLEIQRTEQGDSAMYLCASSLAALDEQFFGPGTRLTVL.

This clonotype was picked up many times. CDR3 bases: TGTGCCAGCAGTTTAATGGGGGGGGACACTGAAGCTTTCTTT. This translates into CASSLMGGDTEAFF. This rearrangement joins TRBV28 to TRBJ1-1; a weak D match, TRBD1 (5 bases). Looked up from germline, CDR1 is MDHEN and CDR2 is SYDVKM. V gave up 2 bases and J gave up 3 bases, with 10 bases separating them. The CDR3 consists of 14 residues.

Only a few counts were recorded for this clonotype. The chain joins TRBV6-1 to TRBJ1-4, with 11 bases aligning to TRBD1. This CDR3 has 19 amino acids. Trimming at V came to 4 bases and at J to 7 bases, leaving 17 bases not matched to a gene. Germline assignment: CDR1 MNHNS and CDR2 SASEGT. The CDR3 reads CASSALRTSGQGAGEKLFF. The CDR3 DNA follows: TGTGCCAGCAGTGCGCTTCGTACTAGTGGACAGGGGGCGGGTGAAAAACTGTTTTTT.

This clonotype was seen many times. J is TRBJ1-5 and V is TRBV28; D gene unclear. V dropped 2 bases and J dropped 4 bases, with 0 bases sitting between them. The CDR3 length is 11 residues. The germline V gene encodes CDR1 MDHEN and CDR2 SYDVKM. The CDR3 bases are TGTGCCAGCAGTTTAAATCAGCCCCAGCATTTT. Its translation: CASSLNQPQHF.